Described below is a single T cell receptor beta chain sequence and its context. Its antigen is unidentified. The data belong to a study of T-cell memory formation after mild COVID-19. With V trimmed by 4 bases and J by 4 bases, 6 bases remained unmatched. Germline CDR1 is SGHTA and CDR2 is FQGNSA. The length of the CDR3 is 14 residues. 5'RACE primed from the constant segment yielded TCR alpha and TCR beta cDNA libraries bearing sample barcodes and UMIs. MiXCR, applied by TCRdb to the 5' RACE reads, yields one record per CDR3 protein. The data show 350,000 to 500,000 distinct CDR3 sequences, 15% to 20% seen once. Study conclusions and caveats: Clones contracting across day 15 to 85 had a balanced CD4/CD8 profile; later expanding clones leaned CD4+. Most CD4+ clones that shrank were in CM and EM, while CD8+ ones turned up in EMRA.

The gene calls are TRBV7-2 and TRBJ2-7, with 8 bases matching TRBD2. The receptor was derived from an adult woman who had mild COVID-19 (a few samples of this study predate the infection). Cell type and time point are not known. Specimen: PBMCs or a T cell subset sorted from them (not recorded which). The CDR3 coding sequence is TGTGCCAGCAGCTCTGCGGGGGGTCTATACGAGCAGTACTTC. It codes for CASSSAGGLYEQYF. Complete variable domain (other parts from reference TRBV7-2 and TRBJ2-7): GAGVSQSPSNKVTEKGKDVELRCDPISGHTALYWYRQSLGQGLEFLIYFQGNSAPDKSGLPSDRFSAERTGGSVSTLTIQRTQQEDSAVYLCASSSAGGLYEQYFGPGTRLTVT.